A single sample is the source of the 13 T cell receptor beta chains below, sequenced in a study of shared clonotypes between healthy human individuals. Profiling relied on immunoSEQ multiplex PCR, and the TCRdb table lists in-frame clones only, not all of them. The table records about 2 million clones, roughly 96% of them present only once. The sequencing sample was made of naive CD4+ T cells sorted from blood. As to subset: CD45RA+ positively selected. Source of these receptors: a man aged 18 to 30 in good health.

This rearrangement joins TRBV7-3 to TRBJ1-2; D gene ambiguous. This CDR3 has 14 residues. Germline assignment: CDR1 SGHTA and CDR2 FQGTGA. The V end lost 5 bases, the J end lost 8 bases, and 18 bases lay between the germline ends. CDR3 nucleotides: TGTGCCAGCAGCCCCGGACTCGAACGGCGGGGCTACACCTTC. This translates into CASSPGLERRGYTF.

This clone appeared once. The rearrangement joins TRBV7-2 to TRBJ2-1; 8 positions match TRBD1. Unmatched junction bases numbered 7, after V lost 5 bases and J lost 7 bases. In germline, CDR1 is SGHTA, CDR2 FQGNSA. The CDR3 is 14 amino acids. CDR3 residues: CASSQQGGRNEQFF. For the CDR3, the DNA is TGTGCCAGCAGCCAACAGGGGGGAAGGAATGAGCAGTTCTTC. Full variable domain (missing parts from reference TRBV7-2 and TRBJ2-1): GAGVSQSPSNKVTEKGKDVELRCDPISGHTALYWYRQSLGQGLEFLIYFQGNSAPDKSGLPSDRFSAERTGGSVSTLTIQRTQQEDSAVYLCASSQQGGRNEQFFGPGTRLTVL.

The rearrangement uses TRBV5-4 and TRBJ1-3; the D gene is possibly TRBD1 (5 bases). V lost 0 bases and J lost 0, with 13 bases in between. Germline V gene lookup returns CDR1 SGHNT and CDR2 YYREEE (reference sequence). The CDR3 runs 17 residues. This CDR3 is CASSLGSGRRSGNTIYF. In nucleotides, the CDR3 is TGTGCCAGCAGCTTGGGGTCGGGACGTCGCTCTGGAAACACCATATATTTT. The full variable domain, with the rest looked up from reference TRBV5-4 and TRBJ1-3, is ETGVTQSPTHLIKTRGQQVTLRCSSQSGHNTVSWYQQALGQGPQFIFQYYREEENGRGNFPPRFSGLQFPNYSSELNVNALELDDSALYLCASSLGSGRRSGNTIYFGEGSWLTVV.

The V call is TRBV4-1, the J call TRBJ2-7; TRBD1 is a possible D gene (5 bases). The germline V and J ends were trimmed by 0 bases and 6 bases, with 15 bases remaining between them. The CDR3 contains 15 residues. Germline assignment: CDR1 MGHRA and CDR2 YSYEKL. The CDR3 protein is CASSQDFPVGLEQYF. CDR3 nucleotides: TGCGCCAGCAGCCAAGATTTCCCGGTGGGGCTCGAGCAGTACTTC.

The DNA for the CDR3 is TGTGCCAGCACCCTAGACAGGGGTGAAAAACTGTTTTTT. Translated, it gives CASTLDRGEKLFF. This sequence joins TRBV2 and TRBJ1-4, with TRBD1 identical over 8 bases. The J segment lost 7 bases and the V segment lost 7 bases, leaving 5 bases of the junction unmatched. Germline-derived CDR1 and CDR2 are SNHLY and FYNNEI. This CDR3 is built from 13 residues.

With regard to this clone: This sequence is one base from a far larger clone and is likely a read error. This CDR3 is also generated by other DNA sequences in the sample. The chain has TRBV5-6 and TRBJ2-3, with a possible D match to TRBD2 (5 bases). From germline, CDR1 is SGHDT and CDR2 YYEEEE. V lost 2 bases to trimming and J lost 1 base, with 5 bases between them. CDR3 length equals 13 residues. DNA of the CDR3: TGTGCCAGCAGCTTACTAGGCACAGATACGCAGTATTTT. This gives the protein CASSLLGTDTQYF.

The V and J genes are TRBV10-3 and TRBJ2-7, with TRBD2 identical over 8 bases. V trimming: 6 bases; J trimming: 6 bases; junction bases outside the gene matches: 13. The CDR3 runs 15 residues. CDR1 ENHRY and CDR2 SYGVKD come from the germline V gene. The CDR3 DNA is TGTGCCATCAGCCAAGGACTAGCACGGGGATCCGAGCAGTACTTC. Its protein is CAISQGLARGSEQYF.

The genes are TRBV5-1 and TRBJ1-1; TRBD1 agrees at 10 bases. The germline V gene has CDR1 SGHRS and CDR2 YFSETQ. This CDR3 spans 15 amino acids. V was pared by 6 bases and J by 1 base, with 6 bases of the junction left unmatched. CDR3 DNA: TGCGCCAGCACGACAGGGGGCTCGAAGAACACTGAAGCTTTCTTT. As protein: CASTTGGSKNTEAFF.

The chain joins TRBV7-8 to TRBJ2-7; D perhaps matches TRBD2 (5 bases). V gave up 1 base and J gave up 6 bases, with 22 bases separating them. This CDR3 contains 17 residues. Per germline, CDR1 SGHVS and CDR2 FQNEAQ. The CDR3 nucleotides read TGTGCCAGCAGCTTAGGATCGGGCGGGTCTGGATGGGGCGAGCAGTACTTC. It translates to CASSLGSGGSGWGEQYF.

This clone was detected only once. V is TRBV18 and J is TRBJ2-7, with D perhaps being TRBD1 or TRBD2 (5 bases each). Germline-derived CDR1 and CDR2 are KGHSH and LQKENI. The germline V and J ends were trimmed by 1 base and 1 base, with 11 bases remaining between them. The CDR3 runs to 15 residues. CDR3 sequence reads: CASSPLPGLSYEQYF. CDR3 nucleotide sequence: TGTGCCAGCTCACCACTGCCGGGGCTTTCCTACGAGCAGTACTTC.

The chain uses TRBV2 and TRBJ1-1; 9 positions match TRBD1. V lost 5 bases to trimming and J lost 1 base; unmatched junction nucleotides: 2. CDR3 size: 14 residues. Germline lookup yields CDR1 SNHLY and CDR2 FYNNEI. This CDR3 reads CASSWDRANTEAFF. CDR3 nucleotide sequence: TGTGCCAGCAGTTGGGACAGGGCGAACACTGAAGCTTTCTTT.

This chain uses TRBV25-1 with TRBJ2-7; D may be TRBD1 (6 bases). Trimming cost V 3 bases and J 12 bases, with 15 bases left between them. Germline V CDR1 and CDR2: MGHDK, SYGVNS. The CDR3 length is 12 residues. CDR3 bases: TGTGCCAGCAGTGAGCAGGGGATGGGGTTGTACTTC. It is translated as CASSEQGMGLYF.

The CDR3 DNA reads TGTGCCAGTAGCCAAGTGCGGGACCAAGAGACCCAGTACTTC. As protein: CASSQVRDQETQYF. V usage is TRBV19 and J usage is TRBJ2-5; D is perhaps TRBD2 (5 bases). There are 14 residues in the CDR3. V was clipped by 6 bases and J by 0 bases, with 11 bases between them. Germline assignment: CDR1 LNHDA and CDR2 SQIVND (reference sequence).